This T cell receptor (beta chain) is from a study of vaccination effects on CD4 cells after COVID-19. Within the ViraFEST assay, antigen-specific CD4+ T cells underwent expansion with viral peptide pools prior to sequencing. Having been cultured for 10 days, the cells underwent CD4+ T cell isolation. Germline CDR1 reads MNHEY; CDR2 reads SMNVEV (reference sequence). The CDR3 has 16 residues. Between the trimmed V and J ends, which lost 1 base and 0 bases, there was a span of 9 bases. A remark on this clone: What it recognizes is unknown. Other nucleotide sequences in the sample specify the same CDR3.

Generated by immunoSEQ multiplex PCR, the TCRdb table keeps only in-frame clones and is missing some. The table records about 79,000 clones, 60% to 80% of them present only once. The clonotype originates from a human donor who received a COVID-19 vaccine. This specimen consisted of CD4+ T cells from PBMCs cultured with HCoV-229E spike peptides, obtained before COVID-19 vaccination. The rearrangement links TRBV27 to TRBJ2-2; D is undetermined. CDR3 sequence (DNA): TGTGCCAGCAGTTTATACGGCGGTACGAACACCGGGGAGCTGTTTTTT. Protein: CASSLYGGTNTGELFF.